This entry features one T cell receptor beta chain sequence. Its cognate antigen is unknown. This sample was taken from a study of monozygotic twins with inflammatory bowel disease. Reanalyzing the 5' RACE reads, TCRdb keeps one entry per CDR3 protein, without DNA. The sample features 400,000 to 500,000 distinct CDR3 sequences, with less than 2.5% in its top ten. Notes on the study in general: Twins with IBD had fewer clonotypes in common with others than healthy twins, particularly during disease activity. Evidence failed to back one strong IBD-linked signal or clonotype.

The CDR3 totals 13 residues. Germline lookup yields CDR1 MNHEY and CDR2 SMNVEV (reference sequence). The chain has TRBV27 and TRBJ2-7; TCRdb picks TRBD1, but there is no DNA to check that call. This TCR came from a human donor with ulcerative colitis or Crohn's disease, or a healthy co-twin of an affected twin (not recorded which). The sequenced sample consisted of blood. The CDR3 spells CASSAGIGYEQYF.